This T cell receptor (beta chain) was recovered during a study of blood T cell repertoires in COVID-19. Study as a whole: The samples span acute and convalescent COVID-19 from the United States, Italy and Spain. Sources were T cells, B-cell-depleted T cells, or PBMCs; the material itself was cDNA or gDNA.

This CDR3 spans 13 amino acids. V gave up 6 bases and J gave up 11 bases, with 19 bases separating them. Germline CDR1 is KGHSH and CDR2 is LQKENI. Source study methods: Amplification of reference gene primers was used by the study to estimate nucleated cell counts. The table came from immunoSEQ multiplex PCR; TCRdb's copy has only in-frame clones and leaves some out. V, J and clone size were drawn from that table, and D and trimming were deduced from the DNA. The data contain roughly 150,000 clones, approximately 91% of them singletons. The clonotype comes from a woman in her sixties or seventies with acute or convalescent COVID-19. Specimen: peripheral blood. The chain joins TRBV18 to TRBJ1-2, with D uncertain. CDR3 region: CASSRDHPGGYTF. For the CDR3, the DNA is TGTGCCAGCTCTCGGGATCATCCTGGCGGTTACACCTTC.